The 21 T cell receptor beta chains listed next were all sequenced from one sample in a study of T cell responses to AZD1222 COVID-19 vaccine (dated by TCRdb to 2020 to 2022). Sample time point, as interpreted from the label and publication: baseline before first vaccination. Receptor libraries were prepared by the immunoSEQ multiplex PCR assay. In TCRdb, the immuneACCESS table is reduced to in-frame sequences with V and J assigned. These tables do not hold every clone; where another copy was compared, an unresolved V gene accounts for under half, and the others remain unexplained. A total of 70,000 or so clones appear in this sample, roughly 84% of them only once. About 24% of the sample goes to the ten largest clones. Material: peripheral blood, obtained on day 0 of AZD1222 vaccination. The receptor source for this set is an adult in good health.

The chain has TRBV29-1 and TRBJ1-2, with D possibly matching TRBD1 (6 bases). CDR3 size: 11 residues. Trimming left V 4 bases short and J 4 bases short, with 7 bases between. Germline V gene data show CDR1 as SQVTM and CDR2 as ANQGSEA. The CDR3 here is CSVGGAYGYTF. For the CDR3, the DNA is TGCAGCGTTGGGGGGGCCTATGGCTACACCTTC.

The chain recombines TRBV19 with TRBJ2-1, with 7 bases lining up with TRBD2. The V gene end was trimmed by 1 base and the J gene end by 4 bases; junction bases not matched to a gene: 7. Germline assignment: CDR1 LNHDA and CDR2 SQIVND (reference sequence). This CDR3 is 16 amino acids long. The CDR3 region is CASSIGSGGYYNEQFF. CDR3 sequence (DNA): TGTGCCAGTAGTATAGGCTCCGGGGGGTATTACAATGAGCAGTTCTTC.

This clone was detected only once. The chain carries TRBV2 and TRBJ1-6; D might be TRBD1 (5 bases). The CDR3 extends over 15 amino acids. V was trimmed by 5 bases and J by 14 bases, leaving 22 bases between them. In germline, CDR1 is SNHLY, CDR2 FYNNEI. This CDR3 is CASSLLGRGLGSLHF. The CDR3 region has the DNA TGTGCCAGCAGTTTATTGGGACGGGGACTAGGGTCCCTCCACTTT.

The chain has TRBV5-1 and TRBJ2-2; no reliable D call. The CDR3 runs 15 residues. Trimming removed 4 bases at V and 0 bases at J, with 10 bases between. Germline CDR1 reads SGHRS; CDR2 reads YFSETQ. The DNA for the CDR3 is TGCGCCAGCAGCCTCACAGACACGAACACCGGGGAGCTGTTTTTT. It specifies CASSLTDTNTGELFF.

V usage is TRBV2 and J usage is TRBJ1-2; 7 bases are a match to TRBD1. CDR3 length equals 14 residues. The germline CDR1 and CDR2 sequences are SNHLY and FYNNEI. Trimming took 6 bases from V and 4 from J; bases not matched to a gene: 8. In DNA form, the CDR3 reads TGTGCCAGCAGAATCGACAGGGCTGCCTATGGCTACACCTTC. It is translated as CASRIDRAAYGYTF.

This clone showed up just once. The chain links TRBV15 to TRBJ1-5; the D gene is possibly TRBD1 (5 bases). Germline V gene data show CDR1 as LNHNV and CDR2 as YYDKDF (reference sequence). Trimming left V 2 bases short and J 9 bases short, with 14 bases between. The CDR3 consists of 14 residues. CDR3 in DNA: TGTGCCACCAGCAGATCTGGCATCGGGGGGCCCCAGCATTTT. It codes for CATSRSGIGGPQHF.

V gene TRBV30 combines with J gene TRBJ2-7; 8 bases match TRBD2. CDR1 and CDR2 from the germline V gene are GTSNPN and SVGIG (reference sequence). V lost 1 base and J lost 6; bases outside the gene matches: 11. CDR3 size: 15 residues. As DNA, the CDR3 is TGTGCCTGGAGTGGGAAGGCGGGGGGCCTTAGCGAGCAGTACTTC. Translation: CAWSGKAGGLSEQYF.

V is TRBV5-8 and J is TRBJ1-2; 7 bases fit TRBD1. This CDR3 is 13 amino acids long. Germline loops: CDR1 SGHTS, CDR2 YDEGEE. The V segment lost 4 bases and the J segment 2 bases; nucleotides outside the gene matches: 2. In nucleotides, the CDR3 is TGTGCCAGCAGCCCGACAGGGAACTATGGCTACACCTTC. This codes for CASSPTGNYGYTF. The whole variable domain, remainder taken from reference TRBV5-8 and TRBJ1-2, is EAGVTQSPTHLIKTRGQQATLRCSPISGHTSVYWYQQALGLGLQFLLWYDEGEERNRGNFPPRFSGRQFPNYSSELNVNALELEDSALYLCASSPTGNYGYTFGSGTRLTVV.

This rearrangement joins TRBV19 to TRBJ1-4, with D uncertain. Trimming pared 4 bases from V and 12 bases from J, leaving 15 bases between. Germline V CDR1 and CDR2: LNHDA, SQIVND (reference sequence). This CDR3 has 13 amino acids. The CDR3 nucleotides are TGTGCCAGTAGTAAGAGGGCCCCCGGTGAACTGTTTTTT. Protein: CASSKRAPGELFF.

This chain joins TRBV6-2 or TRBV6-3 and TRBJ1-2; 9 nucleotides align to TRBD1. CDR1 is MNHEY, CDR2 SVGEGT, per germline. V lost 6 bases, J lost 1 base, and 6 bases stayed unmatched. This CDR3 is built from 15 residues. The CDR3 loop is CASSQGQGFNYGYTF. Written as DNA, the CDR3 is TGTGCCAGCAGCCAAGGACAGGGGTTTAACTATGGCTACACCTTC.

This clone has a single count. The V and J genes are TRBV5-4 and TRBJ2-1; 10 bases map to TRBD1. Trimming removed 4 bases from V and 6 bases from J; junction bases left unmatched: 10. The CDR3 is 16 residues long. The germline V gene has CDR1 SGHNT and CDR2 YYREEE (reference sequence). CDR3 in amino acids: CASSLTGTGVFNEQFF. The DNA for the CDR3 is TGTGCCAGCAGCCTGACAGGGACAGGGGTTTTCAATGAGCAGTTCTTC.

This chain connects TRBV3-1 (or the pseudogene TRBV3-2) to TRBJ2-7; 9 nucleotides line up with TRBD1. J lost 2 bases, V lost 8 bases, and 4 bases had no gene match. This CDR3 spans 13 amino acids. Germline V CDR1 and CDR2: LGHDT, YNNKEL (reference sequence). The CDR3: CASARTGAYEQYF. In DNA, the CDR3 is TGTGCCAGCGCAAGGACAGGGGCCTACGAGCAGTACTTC.

The rearrangement links TRBV27 to TRBJ2-5; TRBD2 is a possible D gene (5 bases). V shed 5 bases and J shed 3 bases, with 16 bases lying between them. The germline CDR1 and CDR2 sequences are MNHEY and SMNVEV (reference sequence). There are 15 residues in the CDR3. CDR3: CASSQREHTKETQYF. The DNA of the CDR3 is TGTGCCAGCAGTCAACGGGAACACACAAAAGAGACCCAGTACTTC.

The genes are TRBV5-1 and TRBJ1-6; TRBD1 agrees at 7 bases. Germline CDR1 SGHRS, CDR2 YFSETQ. The CDR3 runs to 14 residues. The V and J ends lost 3 bases and 7 bases, in that order; junction bases with no gene match: 4. CDR3 nucleotides: TGCGCCAGCAGCTGGGGGACAGAGAATTCACCCCTCCACTTT. Translating it yields CASSWGTENSPLHF.

The genes are TRBV28 and TRBJ1-5; D gene unclear. Per the germline V gene, CDR1 is MDHEN and CDR2 is SYDVKM. The CDR3 consists of 13 residues. Trimming took 3 bases from V and 7 from J, leaving 10 bases between them. CDR3 region: CASSFRAGQPQHF. CDR3 coding DNA: TGTGCCAGCAGTTTCCGGGCGGGACAGCCCCAGCATTTT.

J is TRBJ2-1 and V is TRBV7-3; 8 bases align to TRBD2. The length of the CDR3 is 14 residues. Germline V gene sequence: CDR1 SGHTA, CDR2 FQGTGA. V dropped 2 bases and J dropped 9; count of bases not matched to a gene: 6. In DNA form, the CDR3 reads TGTGCCAGCAGCTTAGCGGGGACTAGTACTGAGCAGTTCTTC. Translation: CASSLAGTSTEQFF.

In its sample, this clone was seen a few times. The chain joins TRBV7-9 to TRBJ2-1; D is possibly TRBD1 or TRBD2 (5 bases each). Deletions cut 8 bases from V and 11 bases from J, with 19 bases between. The CDR3 contains 13 residues. From germline, CDR1 is SEHNR and CDR2 FQNEAQ (reference sequence). Written as DNA, the CDR3 is TGTGCCAGCCGCCGCCTCCGGGACGCGCAGCAGTTCTTC. Its protein product is CASRRLRDAQQFF.

The rearrangement links TRBV19 to TRBJ2-1, with D perhaps matching TRBD1 (6 bases). The V end lost 4 bases, the J end lost 2 bases, and 6 bases lay between the germline ends. The CDR3 covers 13 residues. Germline V lookup: CDR1 LNHDA, CDR2 SQIVND (reference sequence). For the CDR3, the DNA is TGTGCCAGTAGTAGGACAGCCTACAATGAGCAGTTCTTC. Protein: CASSRTAYNEQFF.

The chain carries TRBV5-6 and TRBJ1-5, with TRBD1 matching 11 bases. With 4 bases clipped from V and 7 bases from J, the junction kept 7 bases outside the gene matches. CDR1 and CDR2 (germline): SGHDT, YYEEEE. The CDR3 is 15 residues long. The CDR3 sequence: CASSPRGQGVQPQHF. In DNA form, the CDR3 reads TGTGCCAGCAGCCCACGGGGACAGGGGGTCCAGCCCCAGCATTTT.

A note on this clone: Other DNA sequences in this specimen translate into the identical CDR3. The chain is built from TRBV5-6 and TRBJ2-7; D is possibly TRBD1 (6 bases). Trimming pared 0 bases from V and 1 base from J, leaving 11 bases between. Germline V CDR1 and CDR2: SGHDT, YYEEEE. The CDR3 runs to 15 residues. CDR3 bases: TGTGCCAGCAGCTTGGGGTGGCAGGGGTCCTACGAGCAGTACTTC. Translation gives CASSLGWQGSYEQYF.

The chain employs TRBV12-3 or TRBV12-4 and TRBJ2-5; TRBD2 is a possible D gene (6 bases). CDR3 length equals 13 residues. Trimming took off 5 bases at V and 8 bases at J, with 15 bases between the two ends. The CDR3 is CASSAGRFETQYF. The CDR3 DNA reads TGTGCCAGCAGTGCGGGGCGGTTCGAAACCCAGTACTTC.